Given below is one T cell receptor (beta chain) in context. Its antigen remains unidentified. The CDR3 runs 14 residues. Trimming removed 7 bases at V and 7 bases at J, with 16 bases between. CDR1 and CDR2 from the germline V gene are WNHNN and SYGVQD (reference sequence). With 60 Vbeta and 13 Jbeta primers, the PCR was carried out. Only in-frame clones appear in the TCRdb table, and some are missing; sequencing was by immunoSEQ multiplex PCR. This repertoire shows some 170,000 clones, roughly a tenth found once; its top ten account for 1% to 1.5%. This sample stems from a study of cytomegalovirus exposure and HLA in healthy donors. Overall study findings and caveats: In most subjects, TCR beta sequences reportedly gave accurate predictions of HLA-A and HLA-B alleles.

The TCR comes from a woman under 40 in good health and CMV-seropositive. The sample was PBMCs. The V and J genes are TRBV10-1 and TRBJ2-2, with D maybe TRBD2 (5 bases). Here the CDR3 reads CASTANKAGGELFF. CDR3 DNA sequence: TGCGCCAGCACCGCAAATAAGGCGGGCGGGGAGCTGTTTTTT.